The clone carrying this T cell receptor beta chain was counted a few times. This entry belongs to a study of blood T cell repertoires in COVID-19. About the research overall: PBMCs, B-cell-depleted T cells, or T cells were the source of the cDNA or gDNA that made up the material.

In the source study's methods: Reference gene primers were amplified, and this amplification served to estimate nucleated cell counts. Sequencing was performed with immunoSEQ multiplex PCR; in TCRdb, only in-frame clones are kept and a portion is missing. V and J calls and clone size follow that table, whereas D and trimming were derived from the DNA. The table shows roughly 280,000 clones, with roughly 91% occurring only once. Trimming removed 0 bases at V and 5 bases at J, with 18 bases between. The length of the CDR3 is 17 residues. The germline CDR1 and CDR2 sequences are MGHRA and YSYEKL. Everyone who took part was about 18 to 89 years old, and they came from fewer than 25 US areas.

The chain links TRBV4-1 to TRBJ2-3; perhaps TRBD2 as D (6 bases). The clonotype comes from a woman aged 60-75 years who had recovered from COVID-19. The sample was PBMCs or T cells enriched from blood (not recorded which). CDR3 sequence (DNA): TGCGCCAGCAGCCAAGAAAGACGGGGGAGCTCCGGAGATACGCAGTATTTT. Translation gives CASSQERRGSSGDTQYF.